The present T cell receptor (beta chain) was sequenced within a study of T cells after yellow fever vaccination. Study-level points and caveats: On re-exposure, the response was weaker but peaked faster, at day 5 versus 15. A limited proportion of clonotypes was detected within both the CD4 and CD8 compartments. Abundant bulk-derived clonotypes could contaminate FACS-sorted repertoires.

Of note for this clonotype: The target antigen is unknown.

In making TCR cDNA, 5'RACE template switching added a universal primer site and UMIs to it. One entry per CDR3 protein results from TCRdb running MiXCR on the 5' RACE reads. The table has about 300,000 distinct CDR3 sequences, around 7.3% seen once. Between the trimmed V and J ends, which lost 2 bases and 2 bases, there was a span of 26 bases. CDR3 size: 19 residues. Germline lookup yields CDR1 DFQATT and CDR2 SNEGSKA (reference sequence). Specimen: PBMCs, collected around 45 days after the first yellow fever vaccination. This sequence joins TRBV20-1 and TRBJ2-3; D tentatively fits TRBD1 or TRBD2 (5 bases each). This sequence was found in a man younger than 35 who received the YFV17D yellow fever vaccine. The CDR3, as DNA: TGCAGTGCTAGAACGGGGACCGATTCTCTAGGGGCCCACACAGATACGCAGTATTTT. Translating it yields CSARTGTDSLGAHTDTQYF.